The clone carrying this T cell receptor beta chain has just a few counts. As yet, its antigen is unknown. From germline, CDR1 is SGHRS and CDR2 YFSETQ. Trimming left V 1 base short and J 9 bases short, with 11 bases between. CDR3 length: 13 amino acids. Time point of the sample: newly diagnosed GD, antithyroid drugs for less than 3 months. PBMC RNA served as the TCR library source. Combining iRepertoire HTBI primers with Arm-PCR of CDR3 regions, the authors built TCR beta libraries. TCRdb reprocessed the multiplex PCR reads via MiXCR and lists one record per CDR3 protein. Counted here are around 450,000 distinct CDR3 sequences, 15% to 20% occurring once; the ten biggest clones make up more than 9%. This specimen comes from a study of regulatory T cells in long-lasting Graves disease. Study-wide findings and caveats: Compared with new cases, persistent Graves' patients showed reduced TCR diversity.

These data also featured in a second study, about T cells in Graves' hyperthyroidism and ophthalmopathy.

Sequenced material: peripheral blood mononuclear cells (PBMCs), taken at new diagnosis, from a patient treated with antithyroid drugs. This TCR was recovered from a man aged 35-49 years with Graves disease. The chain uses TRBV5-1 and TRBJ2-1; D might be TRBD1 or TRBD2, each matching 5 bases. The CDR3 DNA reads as TGCGCCAGCAGCTTGTTTACTAGGGGTGAGCAGTTCTTC. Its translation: CASSLFTRGEQFF.